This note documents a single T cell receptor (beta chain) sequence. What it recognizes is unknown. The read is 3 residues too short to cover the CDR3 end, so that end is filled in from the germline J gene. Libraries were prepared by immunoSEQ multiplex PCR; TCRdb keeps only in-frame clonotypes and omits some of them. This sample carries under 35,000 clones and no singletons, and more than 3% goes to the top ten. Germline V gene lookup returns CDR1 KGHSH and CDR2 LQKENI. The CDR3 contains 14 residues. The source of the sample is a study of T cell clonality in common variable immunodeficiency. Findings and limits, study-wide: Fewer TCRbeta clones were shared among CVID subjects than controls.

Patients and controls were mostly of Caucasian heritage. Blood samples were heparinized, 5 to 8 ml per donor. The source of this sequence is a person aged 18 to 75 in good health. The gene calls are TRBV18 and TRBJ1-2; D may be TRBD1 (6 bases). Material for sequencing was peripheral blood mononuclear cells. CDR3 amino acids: CASSLPGQKDDYTF. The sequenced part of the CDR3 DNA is TGTGCCAGCTCACTACCCGGACAGAAAGACGAC.